This entry describes one T cell receptor (beta chain). The CDR3 has 15 residues. The germline V gene encodes CDR1 LNHDA and CDR2 SQIVND (reference sequence). The J segment lost 3 bases and the V segment lost 5 bases, leaving 4 bases of the junction unmatched. The assay was immunoSEQ multiplex PCR, and TCRdb's table has in-frame clones only and misses some. Counted here are some 20,000 clones, more than 65% occurring once; the ten biggest clones make up roughly a third. These data are taken from a study of T cell clones after liver transplantation. The chain has TRBV19 and TRBJ1-5; 10 nucleotides match TRBD1. This TCR was recovered from a human patient who received a liver transplant. The T cells may come from the graft donor. The sequenced sample was CD8+ T cells from blood, obtained less than 70 months after liver transplant. This CDR3 is CASSFGTGDNQPQHF. The CDR3 DNA follows: TGTGCCAGTAGTTTCGGGACAGGGGACAATCAGCCCCAGCATTTT.